Listed here is a single T cell receptor (beta chain). Its target is not known. Primers: 60 Vbeta forward and 13 Jbeta reverse. The repertoire was sequenced with immunoSEQ multiplex PCR; TCRdb's copy has only in-frame clones and lacks some. The sample consists of 150,000 to 180,000 clones, around 81% of them appearing once. The CDR3 is 18 amino acids. In germline, CDR1 is SGHNT, CDR2 YYREEE (reference sequence). V was clipped by 0 bases and J by 5 bases, with 20 bases between them. This entry comes from a study of cytomegalovirus exposure and HLA in healthy donors. Study-wide points: Researchers reported from a later analysis that most CMV-associated TCR beta chains appeared HLA-restricted.

Sequenced material: PBMCs. The J gene is TRBJ1-4, the V gene TRBV5-4; the D is unclear. The TCR was taken from a woman aged 40 to 49 in good health and CMV-seropositive. CDR3 coding DNA: TGTGCCAGCAGCTTGGGTTCAGGAGGTTTCTCGGGAAATGAAAAACTGTTTTTT. It yields the protein CASSLGSGGFSGNEKLFF.